The 16 T cell receptor beta chains reported below all come from one sample, sequenced in a study of cytomegalovirus exposure and HLA in healthy donors. PCR used 60 Vbeta primers and 13 Jbeta primers. TCRdb's copy holds only in-frame clones and misses some; the assay was immunoSEQ multiplex PCR. The data show under 200,000 clones, with approximately 11% seen just once and about 7.8% held by the top ten. The sequenced sample was PBMCs. These TCRs come from a middle-aged man in good health and CMV-seropositive.

J is TRBJ2-4 and V is TRBV27; D remains unclear. The CDR3 runs to 13 residues. Trimming took off 7 bases at V and 3 bases at J, with 10 bases between the two ends. Germline CDR1 reads MNHEY; CDR2 reads SMNVEV (reference sequence). The CDR3 region has the DNA TGTGCCAGCATAGGAGAGAGCAAAAACATTCAGTACTTC. Amino acid sequence: CASIGESKNIQYF.

The CDR3 loop reads CASRSSGNTIYF. As DNA, the CDR3 is TGTGCCAGCAGGAGCTCTGGAAACACCATATATTTT. The rearrangement joins TRBV7-2 to TRBJ1-3, with D unclear. The V gene's germline CDR1 is SGHTA and CDR2 FQGNSA. V was pared by 6 bases and J by 0 bases, with 3 bases between. The CDR3 has 12 amino acids.

This clone showed up just a few times. This sequence joins TRBV6-5 and TRBJ1-2; D remains ambiguous. This CDR3 is built from 14 residues. V was clipped by 2 bases and J by 4 bases, with 11 bases between them. Per the germline V gene, CDR1 is MNHEY and CDR2 is SVGAGI. The CDR3 region has the DNA TGTGCCAGCAGTTACAGGGAACGGGGCTATGGCTACACCTTC. This encodes CASSYRERGYGYTF.

The rearrangement links TRBV19 to TRBJ1-2, with TRBD1 matching 10 bases. Trimming took 3 bases from V and 6 from J; bases not matched to a gene: 7. From germline, CDR1 is LNHDA and CDR2 SQIVND (reference sequence). The CDR3 runs to 15 residues. The CDR3, as DNA: TGTGCCAGTAGTATCGGGGGACAGGGGCTGAATGGCTACACCTTC. The encoded protein is CASSIGGQGLNGYTF.

This clone was counted only a few times. The J gene is TRBJ1-5, the V gene TRBV2; 9 nucleotides align to TRBD1. Germline V gene lookup returns CDR1 SNHLY and CDR2 FYNNEI. This CDR3 is 14 amino acids long. The trim removed 4 bases at V and 9 bases at J, leaving 7 bases unmatched. The CDR3 sequence is CASSADRGEGPQHF. The CDR3 DNA reads as TGTGCCAGCAGTGCCGACAGGGGGGAAGGGCCCCAGCATTTT.

This clone was recorded a few times. The chain combines TRBV6-1 with TRBJ2-5, with D tentatively TRBD2 (7 bases). Germline V gene sequence: CDR1 MNHNS, CDR2 SASEGT. V shed 6 bases and J shed 5 bases, with 16 bases lying between them. The CDR3 is 14 residues long. The CDR3 DNA reads as TGTGCCAGCAGAGGGGACATTAGCGGGGAGACCCAGTACTTC. Protein: CASRGDISGETQYF.

This clone has only a few counts. The CDR3 nucleotides read TGCGCCAGCAGCTCCGGGACTAGCGGGGGTTACAATGAGCAGTTCTTC. Encoded protein: CASSSGTSGGYNEQFF. The chain combines TRBV5-1 with TRBJ2-1; 14 bases align to TRBD2. The junction had 3 bases not matched to a gene; V was cut back by 3 bases and J by 4 bases. Germline CDR1 reads SGHRS; CDR2 reads YFSETQ. The CDR3 has 16 amino acids.

The table lists this clone with a few counts. The gene calls are TRBV7-8 and TRBJ1-2; D gene uncertain. Germline CDR1 reads SGHVS; CDR2 reads FQNEAQ. V was trimmed by 1 base and J by 9 bases, leaving 9 bases between them. This CDR3 region has 12 residues. This CDR3 reads CASSLEGSRYTF. DNA for the CDR3: TGTGCCAGCAGCTTAGAAGGTAGCCGCTACACCTTC.

This clone has a handful of counts. One end of the junction varies from germline; a read error may be responsible. The chain carries TRBV5-1 and TRBJ1-4; 9 nucleotides align to TRBD1. From germline, CDR1 is SGHRS and CDR2 YFSETQ. This CDR3 region has 14 residues. The CDR3 here is CASSLQGANEKLLF. CDR3 DNA: TGCGCCAGCAGCCTACAGGGGGCTAATGAAAAACTGCTTTTT.

This clone was counted between two and nine times. The chain has TRBV25-1 and TRBJ2-1; maybe TRBD1 (6 bases). Trimming stripped 2 bases from V and 1 base from J, with 9 bases between. This CDR3 contains 15 residues. The V gene's germline CDR1 is MGHDK and CDR2 SYGVNS. CDR3 bases: TGTGCCAGCAGTGAAGGGGGCTTTTCCTACAATGAGCAGTTCTTC. Translating gives CASSEGGFSYNEQFF. Using reference TRBV25-1 and TRBJ2-1 for the parts outside the CDR3, the full variable domain is EADIYQTPRYLVIGTGKKITLECSQTMGHDKMYWYQQDPGMELHLIHYSYGVNSTEKGDLSSESTVSRIRTEHFPLTLESARPSHTSQYLCASSEGGFSYNEQFFGPGTRLTVL.

V is TRBV5-6 and J is TRBJ2-2, with a tentative D call TRBD2 (5 bases). The CDR3 spans 15 residues. Per the germline V gene, CDR1 is SGHDT and CDR2 is YYEEEE. The V and J ends lost 1 base and 4 bases respectively, with 11 bases between them. CDR3 amino acids: CASSLSARGTGELFF. The CDR3 bases are TGTGCCAGCAGCTTGTCCGCCCGGGGCACCGGGGAGCTGTTTTTT.

This rearrangement joins TRBV6-1 to TRBJ2-1; D is possibly TRBD2 (6 bases). V lost 4 bases, J lost 2 bases, and 12 bases lay in between. CDR1 is MNHNS and CDR2 is SASEGT in the germline V gene. CDR3 length equals 15 residues. The CDR3 coding sequence is TGTGCCAGCAGTGTTTTGCGGGGCCCCTACAATGAGCAGTTCTTC. It specifies CASSVLRGPYNEQFF.

V usage is TRBV7-9 and J usage is TRBJ1-4, with D possibly TRBD1 on 5 matching bases. Looked up from germline, CDR1 is SEHNR and CDR2 is FQNEAQ (reference sequence). There are 15 residues in the CDR3. Trimming left V 1 base short and J 5 bases short, with 11 bases between. CDR3 protein: CASSLGQAGNEKLFF. The CDR3 DNA is TGTGCCAGCAGCTTAGGTCAGGCAGGGAATGAAAAACTGTTTTTT.

This chain links TRBV11-3 with TRBJ2-3, with D maybe TRBD1 (6 bases). There are 12 residues in the CDR3. Trimming removed 1 base at V and 15 bases at J, with 14 bases between. Germline CDR1 is SGHNT and CDR2 is YENEEA. DNA for the CDR3: TGTGCCAGCAGCTTAGGAGAAGGGGGTCACTATTTT. Translated: CASSLGEGGHYF.

This clone showed up just a few times. The chain carries TRBV2 and TRBJ1-1; possible D gene TRBD1, 5 bases. Trimming stripped 8 bases from V and 1 base from J, with 14 bases between. The length of the CDR3 is 14 residues. Germline CDR1 is SNHLY and CDR2 is FYNNEI. The CDR3 is CASGLGTENTEAFF. The DNA of the CDR3 is TGTGCCAGCGGCCTAGGGACTGAGAACACTGAAGCTTTCTTT. Supplemented by reference TRBV2 and TRBJ1-1, the full variable domain reads EPEVTQTPSHQVTQMGQEVILRCVPISNHLYFYWYRQILGQKVEFLVSFYNNEISEKSEIFDDQFSVERPDGSNFTLKIRSTKLEDSAMYFCASGLGTENTEAFFGQGTRLTVV.

The CDR3 is CASSPRGLTEAFF. The CDR3 nucleotides read TGTGCCAGCAGTCCCAGGGGGCTCACTGAAGCTTTCTTT. The gene calls are TRBV11-1 and TRBJ1-1, with 8 bases that match TRBD1. The ends lost 6 bases at V and 4 bases at J; junction bases unmatched: 4. The germline CDR1 and CDR2 sequences are SGHAT and FQDESV (reference sequence). This CDR3 region has 13 residues.